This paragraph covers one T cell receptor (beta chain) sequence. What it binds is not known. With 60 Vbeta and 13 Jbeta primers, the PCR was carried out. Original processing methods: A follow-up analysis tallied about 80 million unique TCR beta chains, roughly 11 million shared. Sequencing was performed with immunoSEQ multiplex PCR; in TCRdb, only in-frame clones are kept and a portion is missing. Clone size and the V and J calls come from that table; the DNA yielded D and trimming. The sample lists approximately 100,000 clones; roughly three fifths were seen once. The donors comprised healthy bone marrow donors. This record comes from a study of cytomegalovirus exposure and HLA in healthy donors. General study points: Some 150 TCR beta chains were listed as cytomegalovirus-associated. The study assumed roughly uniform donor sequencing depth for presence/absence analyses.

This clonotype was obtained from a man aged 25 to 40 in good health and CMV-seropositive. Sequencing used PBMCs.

The CDR3 protein is CASSLASGGSPLHF. In nucleotides, the CDR3 is TGCGCCAGCAGCTTGGCCTCAGGGGGTTCACCCCTCCACTTT. V usage is TRBV5-1 and J usage is TRBJ1-6, with TRBD1 matching 7 bases. Germline V lookup: CDR1 SGHRS, CDR2 YFSETQ. Unmatched junction bases numbered 3, after V lost 0 bases and J lost 9 bases. CDR3 length: 14 amino acids.